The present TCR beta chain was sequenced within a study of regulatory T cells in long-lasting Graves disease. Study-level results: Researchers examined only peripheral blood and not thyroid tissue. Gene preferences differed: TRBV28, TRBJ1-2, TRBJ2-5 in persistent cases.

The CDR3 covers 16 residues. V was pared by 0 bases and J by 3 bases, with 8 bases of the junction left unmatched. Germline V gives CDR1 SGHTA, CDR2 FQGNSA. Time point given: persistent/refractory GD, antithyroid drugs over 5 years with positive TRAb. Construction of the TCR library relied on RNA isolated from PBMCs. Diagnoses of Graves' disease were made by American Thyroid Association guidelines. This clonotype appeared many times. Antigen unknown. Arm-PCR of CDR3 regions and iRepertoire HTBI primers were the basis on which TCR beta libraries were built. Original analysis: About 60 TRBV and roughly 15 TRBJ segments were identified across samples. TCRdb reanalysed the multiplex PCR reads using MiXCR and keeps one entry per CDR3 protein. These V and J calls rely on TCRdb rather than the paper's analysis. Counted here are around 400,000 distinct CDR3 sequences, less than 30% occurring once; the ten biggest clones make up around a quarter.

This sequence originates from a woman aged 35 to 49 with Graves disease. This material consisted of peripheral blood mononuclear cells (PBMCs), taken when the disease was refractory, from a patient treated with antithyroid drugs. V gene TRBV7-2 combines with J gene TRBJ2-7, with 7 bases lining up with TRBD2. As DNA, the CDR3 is TGTGCCAGCAGCTTAGCGCGGGCTAGCGGCTACTACGAGCAGTACTTC. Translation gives CASSLARASGYYEQYF.